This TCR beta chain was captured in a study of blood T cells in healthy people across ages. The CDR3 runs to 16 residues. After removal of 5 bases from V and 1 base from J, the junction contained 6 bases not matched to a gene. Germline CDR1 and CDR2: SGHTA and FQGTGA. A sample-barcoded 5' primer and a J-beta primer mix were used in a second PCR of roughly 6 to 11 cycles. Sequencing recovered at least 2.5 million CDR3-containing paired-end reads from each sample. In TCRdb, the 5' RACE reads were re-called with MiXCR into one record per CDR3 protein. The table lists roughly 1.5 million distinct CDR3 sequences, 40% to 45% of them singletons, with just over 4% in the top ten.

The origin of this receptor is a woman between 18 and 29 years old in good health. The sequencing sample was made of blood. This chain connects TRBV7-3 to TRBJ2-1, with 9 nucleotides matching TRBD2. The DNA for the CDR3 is TGTGCCAGCAGCCGAGCGGGAGGCCTTTCCTACAATGAGCAGTTCTTC. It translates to CASSRAGGLSYNEQFF.